These 10 T cell receptor beta chains share one sample of origin, sequenced in a study of blood T cell repertoires in COVID-19. Profiled with immunoSEQ multiplex PCR; TCRdb holds only in-frame clones, not every one. This table has 25,000 or so clones, 88% appearing once. Sample: peripheral blood. Every receptor here comes from a man between 65 and 85 years old in a cohort sampled during active COVID-19.

V and J are TRBV28 and TRBJ2-7; 9 nucleotides line up with TRBD1. In germline, CDR1 is MDHEN, CDR2 SYDVKM. The junction had 5 bases not matched to a gene; V was cut back by 7 bases and J by 1 base. The CDR3 is made up of 14 amino acids. In DNA, the CDR3 is TGTGCCAGCAATGACAGGGGGGGATCCTACGAGCAGTACTTC. Its translation is CASNDRGGSYEQYF. The full variable domain, completed using reference TRBV28 and TRBJ2-7, is DVKVTQSSRYLVKRTGEKVFLECVQDMDHENMFWYRQDPGLGLRLIYFSYDVKMKEKGDIPEGYSVSREKKERFSLILESASTNQTSMYLCASNDRGGSYEQYFGPGTRLTVT.

J is TRBJ1-5 and V is TRBV6-6; D remains unclear. This CDR3 is 12 amino acids long. Germline CDR1 reads MNHNY; CDR2 reads SVGAGI (reference sequence). Trimming left V 2 bases short and J 7 bases short, with 6 bases between. This CDR3 is CASSYQSQPQHF. DNA of the CDR3: TGTGCCAGCAGTTACCAATCACAGCCCCAGCATTTT.

This clone was counted once. The chain recombines TRBV6-5 with TRBJ2-2; possible D gene TRBD2, 5 bases. The CDR3 is made up of 13 amino acids. The V gene's germline CDR1 is MNHEY and CDR2 SVGAGI. Trimming removed 8 bases at V and 6 bases at J, with 13 bases between. This CDR3 reads CASRYGGSGELFF. The CDR3, as DNA: TGTGCCAGCCGCTACGGAGGATCCGGGGAGCTGTTTTTT.

The table lists this clone with a few counts. The V gene is TRBV30, the J gene TRBJ1-6; 7 bases match TRBD1. Germline V gene lookup returns CDR1 GTSNPN and CDR2 SVGIG (reference sequence). This CDR3 is built from 14 residues. V lost 0 bases and J lost 9; bases outside the gene matches: 5. CDR3 sequence (DNA): TGTGCCTGGAGTGTAGGCGGGACAGCTTCACCCCTCCACTTT. Translated: CAWSVGGTASPLHF.

The V call is TRBV28, the J call TRBJ1-1; 9 bases map to TRBD1. V gave up 6 bases and J gave up 5 bases; unmatched junction bases: 7. Per the germline V gene, CDR1 is MDHEN and CDR2 is SYDVKM. This CDR3 contains 14 residues. The CDR3 reads CASRPGQGWTEAFF. In DNA form, the CDR3 reads TGTGCCAGCAGGCCCGGACAGGGGTGGACTGAAGCTTTCTTT.

The V and J genes are TRBV7-2 and TRBJ2-1, with 8 bases fitting TRBD1. Germline V gives CDR1 SGHTA, CDR2 FQGNSA. The CDR3 spans 15 residues. Unmatched junction bases numbered 4, after V lost 4 bases and J lost 2 bases. CDR3 bases: TGTGCCAGCAGCTACGACAGGGGTCCCTACAATGAGCAGTTCTTC. Its translation: CASSYDRGPYNEQFF.

V gene TRBV7-8 combines with J gene TRBJ2-1; 8 bases align to TRBD2. J lost 8 bases, V lost 3 bases, and 18 bases had no gene match. This CDR3 has 18 amino acids. Germline V gene data show CDR1 as SGHVS and CDR2 as FQNEAQ. The CDR3 DNA is TGTGCCAGCAGCTTTAACTCCCCAGCGGGAGCTTATAGCTATGAGCAGTTCTTC. It codes for CASSFNSPAGAYSYEQFF.

This clone showed up just once. The V and J genes are TRBV7-2 and TRBJ1-6, with D possibly being TRBD1 (5 bases). The CDR3 runs to 14 residues. Germline V lookup: CDR1 SGHTA, CDR2 FQGNSA. V was pared by 6 bases and J by 7 bases, with 13 bases between. DNA of the CDR3: TGTGCCAGCAGTCCGCACAGACAGAATTCACCCCTCCACTTT. Protein product: CASSPHRQNSPLHF.

The chain has TRBV4-1 and TRBJ2-2; 8 bases line up with TRBD1. The CDR3 has 17 residues. Germline V CDR1 and CDR2: MGHRA, YSYEKL. Losses at the gene ends were 0 bases for V and 5 bases for J; bases not matched to a gene: 8. This chain's CDR3 is CASSQEKGRGLTGELFF. The CDR3, as DNA: TGCGCCAGCAGCCAAGAGAAGGGCAGGGGGCTTACCGGGGAGCTGTTTTTT.

There are a few counts of this clone. V and J are TRBV6-5 and TRBJ1-3, with D perhaps TRBD1 (6 bases). V gave up 6 bases and J gave up 2 bases, with 14 bases separating them. The CDR3 has 15 amino acids. Germline lookup yields CDR1 MNHEY and CDR2 SVGAGI. As DNA, the CDR3 is TGTGCCAGCAGGGCGGGCGGGGGCCCTGGAAACACCATATATTTT. This encodes CASRAGGGPGNTIYF.